This T cell receptor beta chain derives from a study of beta chain features in type 1 diabetes. Study as a whole: Examination of sorted cells across all samples involved more than 85,000,000 cells.

From germline, CDR1 is SNHLY and CDR2 FYNNEI. Deletions cut 7 bases from V and 7 bases from J, with 19 bases between. CDR3 length: 15 amino acids. Concerning this clone: Its antigen is unidentified.

One heparinised draw, averaging around 120 mL, was taken per donor. Study-level points and caveats: Shortening of TCRB CDR3s, moderate but significant, appeared in all four CD4+ subsets of Type 1 diabetes patients. The naive, central memory and Treg TCRB repertoires showed an apparent similarity that was greater among patients than among healthy donors.

cDNA synthesis used the whole RNA isolate, giving expressed TCRB sequences. Using immunoSEQ multiplex PCR, the repertoire was profiled, and TCRdb retains in-frame clones only, with some absent. Of some 360,000 clones detected, 20% appear once; the ten largest clones hold around 0.045%. This clonotype was obtained from a woman younger than 30 in good health. The J gene is TRBJ2-2, the V gene TRBV2, with no clear D. Specimen: naive CD4+ T cells from blood. The CDR3 region has the DNA TGTGCCAGCATCGTACAAGGCGGTTTTGGCGGGGAGCTGTTTTTT. Encoded protein: CASIVQGGFGGELFF.